The table lists the clone carrying this T cell receptor (beta chain) with a count of one. The entry originates in a study of blood T cell repertoires in COVID-19. Seattle patient enrollment occurred during active infection, with longitudinal follow-up thereafter. TCRdb's copy holds only in-frame clones and misses some; the assay was immunoSEQ multiplex PCR. The sample contains about 170,000 clones, around 90% of which appear only once. The sample was peripheral blood. The receptor was derived from a woman at least 80 years old with COVID-19, enrolled during active disease.

CDR3 in DNA: TGCGCCAGCAGCTTCCTGCTCGGGACTAGCGGGAGTGAGCAGTACTTC. It yields the protein CASSFLLGTSGSEQYF. The chain recombines TRBV5-1 with TRBJ2-7; 14 bases map to TRBD2. V lost 2 bases to trimming and J lost 7 bases; unmatched junction nucleotides: 8. In germline, CDR1 is SGHRS, CDR2 YFSETQ. This CDR3 contains 16 residues. Supplemented by reference TRBV5-1 and TRBJ2-7, the full variable domain reads KAGVTQTPRYLIKTRGQQVTLSCSPISGHRSVSWYQQTPGQGLQFLFEYFSETQRNKGNFPGRFSGRQFSNSRSEMNVSTLELGDSALYLCASSFLLGTSGSEQYFGPGTRLTVT.